This T cell receptor (beta chain) was obtained from a study of cytomegalovirus exposure and HLA in healthy donors. This CDR3 comprises 15 residues. The V end was cut by 3 bases, the J end by 0 bases, with 6 bases between. Germline V gene lookup returns CDR1 PRHDT and CDR2 FYEKMQ (reference sequence). Researchers ran the PCR with 60 Vbeta and 13 Jbeta primers. The repertoire was sequenced with immunoSEQ multiplex PCR; TCRdb's copy has only in-frame clones and lacks some. The data show over 110,000 clones, roughly 83% seen once. Study-wide findings and caveats: HLA alleles showed associations with about 15,000 TCR beta sequences in a later analysis, at a 0.05 false discovery rate. The authors assumed roughly uniform sequencing depth across donors for presence/absence analyses. Later on, a genetic analysis was performed. It linked a missense variant in DCLRE1C with V- and J-gene trimming of TCR beta.

Notes on this clone: The antigen is not known.

The chain joins TRBV13 to TRBJ2-6; D unresolved. Sequencing was performed on PBMCs. The clonotype comes from a female donor in good health and CMV-seronegative. This CDR3 reads CASSFIDSGANVLTF. The CDR3 DNA is TGTGCCAGCAGCTTCATAGACTCTGGGGCCAACGTCCTGACTTTC.